The present TCR beta chain was sequenced within a study of beta chain features in type 1 diabetes. Study-level background: The study examined about 100 million sorted cells across all samples.

Trimming removed 3 bases from V and 6 bases from J, with 19 bases in between. Germline CDR1 SGHDT, CDR2 YYEEEE. CDR3 length equals 15 residues. TCRB transcripts that were expressed got sequenced, as all of the isolated RNA had been reverse transcribed. Clones were sequenced by immunoSEQ multiplex PCR, and TCRdb holds only the in-frame ones, with some missing. Among 640,000 or so clones listed, over 11% were seen once. Findings and caveats of the study: PCR might favor shorter templates, but any such skew would affect patients and controls equally. For type 1 diabetes patients, VDJ junctions showed fewer insertions and more deletions. TCRB CDR3s from Type 1 diabetes patients were moderately but significantly shorter in all four CD4+ subsets.

For this clone: Its antigen is unidentified.

The V gene is TRBV5-6, the J gene TRBJ2-7; the D gene is possibly TRBD1 (6 bases). The sequence came from a man aged 18 to 35 with type 1 diabetes. Material: naive CD4+ T cells from blood. The CDR3 is CASSWGPIGVFEQYF. CDR3 bases: TGTGCCAGCAGCTGGGGGCCTATCGGCGTCTTCGAGCAGTACTTC.